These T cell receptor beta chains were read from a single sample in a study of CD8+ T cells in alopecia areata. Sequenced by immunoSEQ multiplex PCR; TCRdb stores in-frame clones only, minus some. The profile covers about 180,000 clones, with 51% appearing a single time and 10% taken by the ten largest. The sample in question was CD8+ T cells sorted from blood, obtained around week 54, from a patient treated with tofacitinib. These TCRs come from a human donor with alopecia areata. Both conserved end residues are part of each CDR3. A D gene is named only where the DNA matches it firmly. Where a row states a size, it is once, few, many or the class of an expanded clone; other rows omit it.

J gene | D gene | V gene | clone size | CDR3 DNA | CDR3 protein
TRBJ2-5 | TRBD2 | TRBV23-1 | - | TGCGCCAGCCCGCGGGGGGGCGAGGGGCGGGAGACCCAGTACTTC | CASPRGGEGRETQYF
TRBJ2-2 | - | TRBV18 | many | TGTGCCAGCTCACCTGTGGACCCGAACACCGGGGAGCTGTTTTTT | CASSPVDPNTGELFF
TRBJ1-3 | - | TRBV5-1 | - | TGCGCCAGCGCGCATGCCCCGTCTGGAAACACCATATATTTT | CASAHAPSGNTIYF
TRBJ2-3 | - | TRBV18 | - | TGTGCCAGCTCACCTCGACGGGGGAGAGGCACAGATACGCAGTATTTT | CASSPRRGRGTDTQYF
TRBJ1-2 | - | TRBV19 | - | TGTGCCAGTAGTATAGAAGGGACGGATTCGGGTGGCTACACCTTC | CASSIEGTDSGGYTF
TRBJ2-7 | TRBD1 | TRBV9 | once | TGTGCCAGCAGCCCCCTGGACAGGGGCTACGAGCAGTACTTC | CASSPLDRGYEQYF
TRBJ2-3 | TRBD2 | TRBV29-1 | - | TGCAGCGCCGGTGGACTAGCGGGGGCCCTCCGCACAGATACGCAGTATTTT | CSAGGLAGALRTDTQYF
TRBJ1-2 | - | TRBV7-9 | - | TGTGCCAGCAGCTCCCTATCTTCTGGCTACACCTTC | CASSSLSSGYTF
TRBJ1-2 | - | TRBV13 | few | TGTGCCAGCAGCTCACAGGGAGTTGAGTCCTATGGCTACACCTTC | CASSSQGVESYGYTF
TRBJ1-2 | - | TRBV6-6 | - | TGTGCCGTCTCCCCCACACAGGTCCTCTATGGCTACACCTTC | CAVSPTQVLYGYTF
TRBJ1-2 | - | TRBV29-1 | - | TGCAGCGTTGGAGAAGGGACTGGCTACACCTTC | CSVGEGTGYTF
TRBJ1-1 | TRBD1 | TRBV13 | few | TGTGCCAGCAGCCAGGGGGAGAACACTGAAGCTTTCTTT | CASSQGENTEAFF
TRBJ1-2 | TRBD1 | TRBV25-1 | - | TGTGCCAGCAGTGAATGGGACAGCTATGGCTACACCTTC | CASSEWDSYGYTF
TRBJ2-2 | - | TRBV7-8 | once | TGTGCCAGCAGCTTCCCCCCTCGAGAACTTAACACCGGGGAGCTGTTTTTT | CASSFPPRELNTGELFF
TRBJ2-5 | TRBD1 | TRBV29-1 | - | TGCAGCGTTGATGGACAGGGGCCCCCCCAGTACTTC | CSVDGQGPPQYF
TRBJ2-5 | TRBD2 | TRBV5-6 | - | TGTGCCAGCAGCTCGACTAGCGGGGGGGTCGTAGAGACCCAGTACTTC | CASSSTSGGVVETQYF
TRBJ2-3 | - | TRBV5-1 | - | TGCGCCAGCAGCTTGGAAGGGATTAGCACAGATACGCAGTATTTT | CASSLEGISTDTQYF
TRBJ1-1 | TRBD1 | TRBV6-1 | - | TGTGCCACCACTCGGACAGGGGGAGACACTGAAGCTTTCTTT | CATTRTGGDTEAFF
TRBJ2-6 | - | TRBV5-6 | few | TGTGCCAGCAGCTTGGGTGTGGCTGGGGCCAACGTCCTGACTTTC | CASSLGVAGANVLTF
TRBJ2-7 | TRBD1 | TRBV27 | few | TGTGCCAGCGGTCAGGACAGGCGCGAGCAGTACTTC | CASGQDRREQYF
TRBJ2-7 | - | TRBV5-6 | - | TGTGCCAGCAGCTTGGGTTACGAGCAGTACTTC | CASSLGYEQYF
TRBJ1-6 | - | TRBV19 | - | TGTGCCACCGGGTCTCCAGATAATTCACCCCTCCACTTT | CATGSPDNSPLHF
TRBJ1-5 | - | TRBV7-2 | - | TGTGCCAGCAGCTTAAATCCGGCGGGTAGCAATCAGCCCCAGCATTTT | CASSLNPAGSNQPQHF
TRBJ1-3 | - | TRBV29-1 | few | TGCAGCGTTGTGGGAACAGTTGGAAACACCATATATTTT | CSVVGTVGNTIYF
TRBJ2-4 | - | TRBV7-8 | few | TGTGCCAGCAGCCCAACCTACAACATTCAGTACTTC | CASSPTYNIQYF
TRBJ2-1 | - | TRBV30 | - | TGTGCCTGGAGTCGGGGGGCGGGGGTTGATGAGCAGTTCTTC | CAWSRGAGVDEQFF
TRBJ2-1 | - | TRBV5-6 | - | TGTGCCAGCCGGGGTACATTGGGGGTTGGGCAGTTCTTC | CASRGTLGVGQFF
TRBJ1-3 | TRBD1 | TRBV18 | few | TGTGCCAGCTCACCGGGACAGCTCTCTGGAAACACCATATATTTT | CASSPGQLSGNTIYF
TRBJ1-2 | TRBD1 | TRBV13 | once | TGTGCCAGCCGTAACCTTAGGGGGCGGGGAGTCTATGGCTACACCTTC | CASRNLRGRGVYGYTF
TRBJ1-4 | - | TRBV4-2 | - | TGTGCCAGCACCCTAGAGGGACATTTGAATGAAAAACTGTTTTTT | CASTLEGHLNEKLFF
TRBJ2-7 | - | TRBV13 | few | TGTGCCAGCAGCCGAGAACACTACGAGCAGTACTTC | CASSREHYEQYF
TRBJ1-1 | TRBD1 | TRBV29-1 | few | TGCAGCGTAGAGGGACAGAGGAACACTGAAGCTTTCTTT | CSVEGQRNTEAFF
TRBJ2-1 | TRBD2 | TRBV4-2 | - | TGTGCCAGCAAATACACTAGCGGGGGGTACGACAATGAGCAGTTCTTC | CASKYTSGGYDNEQFF
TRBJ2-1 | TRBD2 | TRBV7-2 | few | TGTGCCAGCAGTCAAGGACTAGCGGGGGGCACTGAGCAGTTCTTC | CASSQGLAGGTEQFF
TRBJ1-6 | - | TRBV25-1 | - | TGTGCCAGCAGTGACAGGGGACATTCACCCCTCCACTTT | CASSDRGHSPLHF
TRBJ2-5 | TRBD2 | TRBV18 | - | TGTGCCAGCTCACCCGGAACTAGCGGGGTTCAAGAGACCCAGTACTTC | CASSPGTSGVQETQYF
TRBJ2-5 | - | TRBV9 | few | TGTGCCAGCAGCGTAGGTATAGCCCTTGGGGATCAAGAGACCCAGTACTTC | CASSVGIALGDQETQYF
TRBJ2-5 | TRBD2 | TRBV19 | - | TGTGCCAGTAGTATCCGCGGGGGGGCCGCGACCCAGTACTTC | CASSIRGGAATQYF
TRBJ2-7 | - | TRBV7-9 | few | TGTGCCAGCAGCCTACAGGATCTTTTCTACGAGCAGTACTTC | CASSLQDLFYEQYF
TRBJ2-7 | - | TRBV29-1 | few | TGCAGCGTTGATATGGGTTACGAGCAGTACTTC | CSVDMGYEQYF
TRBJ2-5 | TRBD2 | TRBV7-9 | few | TGTGCCAGCAGCTTACTCGGGACTAGCGGGGAAGAGACCCAGTACTTC | CASSLLGTSGEETQYF
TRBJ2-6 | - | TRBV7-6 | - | TGTGCCAGCAGCCCCTTGGTAATCTCTGGGGCCAACGTCCTGACTTTC | CASSPLVISGANVLTF
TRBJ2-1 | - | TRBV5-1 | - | TGCGCCAGCAGCTACCTGATGGGTAATGAGCAGTTCTTC | CASSYLMGNEQFF
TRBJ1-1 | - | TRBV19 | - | TGTGCCAGTAGTATGGACGGCCTGAGGACTGAAGCTTTCTTT | CASSMDGLRTEAFF
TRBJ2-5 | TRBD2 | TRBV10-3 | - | TGTGCCATCAAGATCGGCGGGGGGGCAGAGACCCAGTACTTC | CAIKIGGGAETQYF
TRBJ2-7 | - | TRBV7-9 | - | TGTGCCAGCAGCCCCACTCCGGGCCAGGGCCCAGCCTACGAGCAGTACTTC | CASSPTPGQGPAYEQYF
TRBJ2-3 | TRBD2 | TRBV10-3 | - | TGTGCCATCAGTGATAATAGCGGGGGCACAGATACGCAGTATTTT | CAISDNSGGTDTQYF
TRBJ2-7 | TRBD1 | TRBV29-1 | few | TGCAGCGTTATGACAGGGGTCTCCTACGAGCAGTACTTC | CSVMTGVSYEQYF
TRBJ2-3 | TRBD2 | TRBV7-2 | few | TGTGCCAGCAGCTTCTTAGCGGGGGCAGATACGCAGTATTTT | CASSFLAGADTQYF
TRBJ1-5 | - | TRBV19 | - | TGTGCCAGTAGGACAGACACCAATCAGCCCCAGCATTTT | CASRTDTNQPQHF
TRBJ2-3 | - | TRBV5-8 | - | TGTGCCAGCAGCCTGGACCTCAGCACAGATACGCAGTATTTT | CASSLDLSTDTQYF
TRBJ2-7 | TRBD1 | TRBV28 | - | TGTGCCAGCAGCACAGGGGCTAGCGAGCAGTACTTC | CASSTGASEQYF
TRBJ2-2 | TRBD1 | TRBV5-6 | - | TGTGCCAGCAGCTTGGAGGGACAGGGGGACACCGGGGAGCTGTTTTTT | CASSLEGQGDTGELFF
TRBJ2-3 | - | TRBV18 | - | TGTGCCAGCTCACCGCTACCGAACAGGGGAGGAGATACGCAGTATTTT | CASSPLPNRGGDTQYF
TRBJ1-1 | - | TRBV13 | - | TGTGCCAGCAGTCCATGGGGGCGTGAAGCTTTCTTT | CASSPWGREAFF
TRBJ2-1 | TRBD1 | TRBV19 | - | TGTGCCAGTAGTCCACAGGGGCCTGAGCAGTTCTTC | CASSPQGPEQFF
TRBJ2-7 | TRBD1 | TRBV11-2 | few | TGTGCCAGCAGCTTCGCGGACAGGGGGGACTACGAGCAGTACTTC | CASSFADRGDYEQYF